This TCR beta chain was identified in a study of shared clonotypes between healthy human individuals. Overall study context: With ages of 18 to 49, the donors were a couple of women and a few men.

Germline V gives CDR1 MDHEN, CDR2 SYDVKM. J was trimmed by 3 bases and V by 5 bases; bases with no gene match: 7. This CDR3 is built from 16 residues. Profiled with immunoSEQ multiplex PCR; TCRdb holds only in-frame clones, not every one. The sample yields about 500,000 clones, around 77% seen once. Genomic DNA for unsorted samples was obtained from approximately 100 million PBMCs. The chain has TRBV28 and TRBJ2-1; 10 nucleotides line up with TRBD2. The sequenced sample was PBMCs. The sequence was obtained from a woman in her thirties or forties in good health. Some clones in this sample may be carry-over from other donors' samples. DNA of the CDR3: TGTGCCAGCAGTACCCACCGGACTAGCGGCTACAATGAGCAGTTCTTC. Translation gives CASSTHRTSGYNEQFF.